This is a list of T cell receptor beta chains from one sample in a study of blood T cell repertoires in COVID-19. The table came from immunoSEQ multiplex PCR; TCRdb's copy has only in-frame clones and leaves some out. Here the sample spans hundreds of thousands of clones, more than 75% being singletons. The source material was PBMCs or T cells enriched from blood (not recorded which). These receptors all come from a woman aged 55-69 years in a cohort exposed to, infected with or recovered from COVID-19 (not recorded which). Both conserved end residues are part of each CDR3. D genes are given only for firm matches. Not every row has a clone size; where given, it reads once, few, many or a size class.

CDR3: CASSREGSQPQHF
DNA: TGTGCCAGCTCCCGGGAGGGGAGTCAGCCCCAGCATTTT
size: .
V: TRBV18
J: TRBJ1-5
D: .

CDR3: CASSLGGVVGYTF
DNA: TGTGCCAGCAGCTTAGGCGGGGTCGTCGGCTACACCTTC
size: .
V: TRBV13
J: TRBJ1-2
D: .

CDR3: CASSSPGGGETQYF
DNA: TGCGCCAGCAGCTCCCCTGGGGGGGGAGAGACCCAGTACTTC
size: once
V: TRBV5-1
J: TRBJ2-5
D: TRBD2

CDR3: CASSGGLTAAAFF
DNA: TGTGCCAGCAGTGGAGGACTGACTGCGGCAGCTTTCTTT
size: .
V: TRBV2
J: TRBJ1-1
D: .

CDR3: CASSPLPQNIQYF
DNA: TGTGCCAGCAGCCCCCTCCCCCAAAACATTCAGTACTTC
size: once
V: TRBV11-2
J: TRBJ2-4
D: .

CDR3: CASSFGGSNEQFF
DNA: TGTGCCAGCAGTTTCGGTGGTTCCAATGAGCAGTTCTTC
size: .
V: TRBV28
J: TRBJ2-1
D: .

CDR3: CASSPGTIVKGYTF
DNA: TGTGCCAGCTCACCAGGGACTATTGTTAAGGGCTACACCTTC
size: .
V: TRBV18
J: TRBJ1-2
D: .

CDR3: CASSQSGTGFDGYTF
DNA: TGTGCCAGCAGCCAAAGCGGGACAGGGTTCGATGGCTACACCTTC
size: .
V: TRBV14
J: TRBJ1-2
D: TRBD1

CDR3: CATSDLRQGALTDTQYF
DNA: TGTGCCACCAGTGATTTGCGGCAGGGGGCCCTCACAGATACGCAGTATTTT
size: .
V: TRBV24-1
J: TRBJ2-3
D: TRBD1

CDR3: CASSPEGGPRSYEQYF
DNA: TGTGCCAGCAGCCCCGAGGGCGGGCCCCGCTCCTACGAGCAGTACTTC
size: .
V: TRBV3-1/TRBV3-2
J: TRBJ2-7
D: .

CDR3: CASRPGTGANEQFF
DNA: TGTGCCAGCAGGCCCGGGACAGGGGCAAATGAGCAGTTCTTC
size: .
V: TRBV7-3
J: TRBJ2-1
D: TRBD1

CDR3: CATSAQGEGAYEQYF
DNA: TGTGCCACCAGTGCCCAGGGGGAAGGGGCCTACGAGCAGTACTTC
size: .
V: TRBV24-1
J: TRBJ2-7
D: TRBD1

CDR3: CASSVNSNYEQYF
DNA: TGTGCCAGCAGCGTTAACAGCAACTACGAGCAGTACTTC
size: .
V: TRBV9
J: TRBJ2-7
D: .

CDR3: CASSPRTGRKHGYTF
DNA: TGTGCCAGCAGCCCTCGGACAGGGAGAAAGCATGGCTACACCTTC
size: .
V: TRBV5-4
J: TRBJ1-2
D: TRBD1

CDR3: CASSQETNSGNTIYF
DNA: TGTGCCAGCTCACAAGAGACAAACTCTGGAAACACCATATATTTT
size: .
V: TRBV18
J: TRBJ1-3
D: .

CDR3: CASSLPGTSGRVGTGELFF
DNA: TGTGCCAGCAGTTTGCCGGGGACTAGCGGGCGAGTTGGCACCGGGGAGCTGTTTTTT
size: .
V: TRBV27
J: TRBJ2-2
D: TRBD2

CDR3: CASRDGPGVGNTIYF
DNA: TGTGCCAGTAGGGATGGACCAGGGGTCGGAAACACCATATATTTT
size: .
V: TRBV19
J: TRBJ1-3
D: .

CDR3: CASSQQGIGNQPQHF
DNA: TGTGCCAGCAGTCAACAGGGGATTGGCAATCAGCCCCAGCATTTT
size: .
V: TRBV6-5
J: TRBJ1-5
D: TRBD1

CDR3: CASSQDLAGGKFF
DNA: TGTGCCAGCAGCCAAGACCTAGCGGGGGGGAAATTCTTC
size: .
V: TRBV4-2
J: TRBJ2-1
D: TRBD2

CDR3: CASSSGFNTGELFF
DNA: TGTGCCAGCAGCTCAGGGTTCAACACCGGGGAGCTGTTTTTT
size: .
V: TRBV27
J: TRBJ2-2
D: .

CDR3: CASSFGQGAGDEQFF
DNA: TGTGCCAGCAGCTTCGGACAGGGGGCTGGGGATGAGCAGTTCTTC
size: once
V: TRBV11-1
J: TRBJ2-1
D: TRBD1

CDR3: CASSYSTASNEQFF
DNA: TGTGCCAGCAGTTACTCGACAGCATCCAATGAGCAGTTCTTC
size: .
V: TRBV6-5
J: TRBJ2-1
D: .

CDR3: CASSLGTNRQNTGNTIYF
DNA: TGTGCCAGCAGCTTGGGGACCAACAGGCAAAATACTGGAAACACCATATATTTT
size: once
V: TRBV5-4
J: TRBJ1-3
D: .

CDR3: CASSRGQSGNYGYTF
DNA: TGTGCCAGCAGCCGAGGACAGTCTGGGAACTATGGCTACACCTTC
size: .
V: TRBV6-5
J: TRBJ1-2
D: .

CDR3: CASSRPGHTYEQYF
DNA: TGTGCCAGTAGTAGACCGGGACATACCTACGAGCAGTACTTC
size: .
V: TRBV19
J: TRBJ2-7
D: .

CDR3: CASSGTGRPRGSPLHF
DNA: TGTGCCAGCAGTGGGACAGGGCGGCCCCGGGGTTCACCCCTCCACTTT
size: .
V: TRBV27
J: TRBJ1-6
D: TRBD1

CDR3: CASSPTGGASTGELFF
DNA: TGTGCCAGCAGTCCGACAGGGGGCGCTTCCACCGGGGAGCTGTTTTTT
size: .
V: TRBV5-4
J: TRBJ2-2
D: TRBD1

CDR3: CASSLGQGISGYTF
DNA: TGCGCCAGCAGCTTGGGACAGGGGATCAGTGGCTACACCTTC
size: .
V: TRBV5-1
J: TRBJ1-2
D: TRBD1

CDR3: CASSLGGADTQYF
DNA: TGTGCCAGCAGCTTAGGGGGTGCAGATACGCAGTATTTT
size: .
V: TRBV5-4
J: TRBJ2-3
D: .